The subject of this entry is one T cell receptor (beta chain). What it binds is not known. This record comes from a study of cytomegalovirus exposure and HLA in healthy donors. The PCR contained 60 Vbeta and 13 Jbeta primers. Method: immunoSEQ multiplex PCR; TCRdb's copy keeps in-frame clones and lacks some. In the table there are 160,000 or so clones, around 81% of which are singletons. This CDR3 has 12 residues. The trim removed 8 bases at V and 2 bases at J, leaving 3 bases unmatched. Germline values: CDR1 LNHDA, CDR2 SQIVND (reference sequence). Regarding the study as a whole: In a later analysis, across HLA loci, associated TCR counts were highest for DRB1, lowest for HLA-C. A prior analysis recorded that most TCR beta V segments were productive about 90% or about 30% of the time. Among the CMV-associated chains, a few were confirmed in vitro as specific for CMV antigens.

The sequencing input was PBMCs. The TCR comes from a man aged 35-49 years in good health and CMV-seronegative. This chain links TRBV19 with TRBJ2-7; 7 bases are shared with TRBD1. Written as DNA, the CDR3 is TGTGCCAGTGGGGACAGAACCTACGAGCAGTACTTC. It codes for CASGDRTYEQYF.